This T cell receptor beta chain is drawn from a study of blood T cell repertoires in COVID-19. Overall study: Samples came from the United States, Italy and Spain, spanning acute and convalescent COVID-19. Sources were T cells, B-cell-depleted T cells, or PBMCs; the material itself was cDNA or gDNA.

Study processing details: Amplification of reference gene primers provided the estimated nucleated cell counts. The data were produced by immunoSEQ multiplex PCR, yet TCRdb's version contains in-frame clones alone and is incomplete. That table gives V, J and clone size, and the DNA gave D and trimming. The sample holds fewer than 650,000 clones, less than 90% seen once. Deletions cut 1 base from V and 10 bases from J, with 11 bases between. The CDR3 totals 14 residues. The germline CDR1 and CDR2 sequences are LGHDT and YNNKEL (reference sequence). This clone showed up just a few times. Enrolment of Seattle patients took place during active infection, and they were followed longitudinally.

Sequenced input: peripheral blood. V gene TRBV3-1 (or the pseudogene TRBV3-2) combines with J gene TRBJ1-6; maybe TRBD1 (5 bases). This TCR was recovered from a woman between 50 and 59 years old with COVID-19, enrolled during active disease. The CDR3 DNA follows: TGTGCCAGCAGCCAAGTCGAGGGGAGGTCACCCCTCCACTTT. Translation gives CASSQVEGRSPLHF.